The entry that follows covers one T cell receptor (beta chain) sequence. HIV-negative, healthy adults without recent acute infections or vaccinations were the donors. Profiling relied on immunoSEQ multiplex PCR, and the TCRdb table lists in-frame clones only, not all of them. The table records 2.3 million or so clones, 85% to 95% of them present only once. The data were taken from a study of shared clonotypes between healthy human individuals. Material: naive CD4+ T cells from PBMCs. The subset is: CD45RA+ positively selected. This TCR came from a man younger than 30 in good health. Some clones in this sample may be carry-over from other donors' samples.

This CDR3 is CASSLEGGLFPWEQYF. The CDR3 nucleotides are TGCGCCAGCAGCTTGGAGGGGGGGCTCTTCCCCTGGGAGCAGTACTTC. The V and J genes are TRBV5-1 and TRBJ2-7, with a possible D match to TRBD2 (7 bases). CDR3 size: 16 residues. The V and J ends lost 0 bases and 7 bases respectively, with 20 bases between them. Germline CDR1 is SGHRS and CDR2 is YFSETQ.